The 10 T cell receptor beta chains listed next were all sequenced from one sample in a study of shared clonotypes between healthy human individuals. Clones were read by immunoSEQ multiplex PCR, and TCRdb kept only the in-frame ones, dropping some. The sample records more than 200,000 clones, approximately 65% being singletons. Sequencing was performed on memory CD4+ T cells sorted from blood. Subset given: CD45RA-negative fraction. These receptors came from a man aged 30 to 45 in good health.

This CDR3 reads CASSRQVANYGYTF. Here the CDR3 DNA reads TGTGCCAGCAGTCGACAGGTCGCTAACTATGGCTACACCTTC. The chain is built from TRBV2 and TRBJ1-2; TRBD1 is a possible D gene (6 bases). CDR1 and CDR2 from the germline V gene are SNHLY and FYNNEI. This CDR3 has 14 residues. V was trimmed by 5 bases and J by 0 bases, leaving 10 bases between them.

This sequence joins TRBV5-6 and TRBJ2-1; D is possibly TRBD2 (7 bases). There are 16 residues in the CDR3. V was clipped by 1 base and J by 2 bases, with 13 bases between them. CDR1 SGHDT and CDR2 YYEEEE come from the germline V gene. CDR3 residues: CASSLTAGAPYNEQFF. CDR3 bases: TGTGCCAGCAGCTTGACTGCGGGGGCCCCCTACAATGAGCAGTTCTTC. Full variable domain (outside the CDR3, taken from reference TRBV5-6 and TRBJ2-1): DAGVTQSPTHLIKTRGQQVTLRCSPKSGHDTVSWYQQALGQGPQFIFQYYEEEERQRGNFPDRFSGHQFPNYSSELNVNALLLGDSALYLCASSLTAGAPYNEQFFGPGTRLTVL.

The V gene is TRBV28, the J gene TRBJ2-7, with TRBD1 identical over 9 bases. The CDR3 is 15 amino acids. V was clipped by 0 bases and J by 3 bases; unmatched bases: 3. Germline CDR1 MDHEN, CDR2 SYDVKM. CDR3 DNA sequence: TGTGCCAGCAGTTTATGGGGACAGGGTAACTACGAGCAGTACTTC. Protein product: CASSLWGQGNYEQYF.

This clone showed up just a few times. This chain joins TRBV7-9 and TRBJ2-3; D unclear. The germline V gene encodes CDR1 SEHNR and CDR2 FQNEAQ (reference sequence). The CDR3 runs to 15 residues. Between the trimmed V and J ends, which lost 5 bases and 2 bases, there was a span of 14 bases. Written as DNA, the CDR3 is TGTGCCAGCAGCCTCTTCTGGGCTTCCACAGATACGCAGTATTTT. It codes for CASSLFWASTDTQYF.

For the CDR3, the DNA is TGTGCCAGCAGCCCTGGACTAGCGGGAGAGAGCTCCTACAATGAGCAGTTCTTC. Protein product: CASSPGLAGESSYNEQFF. The genes are TRBV9 and TRBJ2-1, with 13 bases identical to TRBD2. The J segment lost 0 bases and the V segment lost 4 bases, leaving 7 bases of the junction unmatched. Germline V gives CDR1 SGDLS, CDR2 YYNGEE. The CDR3 length is 18 residues.

The sample holds a few counts of this clone. The chain couples TRBV19 to TRBJ2-2; D unclear. V was pared by 7 bases and J by 7 bases, with 7 bases between. Germline V gene lookup returns CDR1 LNHDA and CDR2 SQIVND (reference sequence). The CDR3 covers 11 residues. The CDR3 here is CASTTIGELFF. In nucleotides, the CDR3 is TGTGCCAGTACGACGATCGGGGAGCTGTTTTTT.

This clone was counted once. This chain links TRBV6-6 with TRBJ2-3; D assignment may be TRBD1 or TRBD2 (5 bases each). V was cut by 8 bases and J by 7 bases, with 10 bases left in between. CDR1 is MNHNY, CDR2 SVGAGI, per germline (reference sequence). This CDR3 region has 11 residues. CDR3 bases: TGTGCCAGCGGGGACCCCTATACGCAGTATTTT. Amino acids: CASGDPYTQYF.

The chain recombines TRBV9 with TRBJ2-7, with a possible D match to TRBD2 (5 bases). This CDR3 is built from 15 residues. V was cut by 4 bases and J by 5 bases, with 19 bases left in between. The germline CDR1 and CDR2 sequences are SGDLS and YYNGEE. CDR3 protein: CASSPSSHTNNEQYF. In DNA form, the CDR3 reads TGTGCCAGCAGCCCTAGCTCGCATACGAACAACGAGCAGTACTTC.

The CDR3 bases are TGTGCCAGCAGCCCCCGCCGGACCGGGGAGCTGTTTTTT. Encoded protein: CASSPRRTGELFF. The chain recombines TRBV5-4 with TRBJ2-2, with D uncertain. Germline V gene lookup returns CDR1 SGHNT and CDR2 YYREEE (reference sequence). Trimming stripped 4 bases from V and 5 bases from J, with 9 bases between. The CDR3 sequence is 13 residues long.

V is TRBV28 and J is TRBJ1-3; D is perhaps TRBD1 (5 bases). With 6 bases removed from V and 0 bases from J, the gap between germline ends came to 15 bases. CDR3 length: 16 amino acids. Germline CDR1 reads MDHEN; CDR2 reads SYDVKM. The CDR3 loop is CASREGRIISGNTIYF. The CDR3, as DNA: TGTGCCAGCAGGGAGGGACGGATTATCTCTGGAAACACCATATATTTT.